The present TCR beta chain was sequenced within a study of shared clonotypes between healthy human individuals. Study background: Participating donors consisted of a couple of women and a few men aged 18 to 49.

With respect to this clone: The antigen is not known.

In the authors' workflow: Sequence data from immunoSEQ were junction-only and lacked quality scores; consequently, filtering differed. Some clones are missing from TCRdb's copy, which holds only in-frame ones; the method was immunoSEQ multiplex PCR. V and J calls and clone size follow that table, whereas D and trimming were derived from the DNA. The data show 1,500,000 or so clones, with approximately 98.5% seen just once and approximately 0.4% held by the top ten. The germline V gene encodes CDR1 LNHNV and CDR2 YYDKDF (reference sequence). The CDR3 has 14 residues. V was clipped by 1 base and J by 5 bases, with 11 bases between them. Overall study results and limits: It was the non-shared clonotypes that had lower generation probabilities than clonotypes shared by all four donors.

Investigators divided CD4+ cells into CD45RA+ naive and CD45RA-negative memory subsets. This clonotype was sampled from a man aged 25 to 45 in good health. The sequencing sample was made of naive CD4+ T cells sorted from blood. Subset of the sample: CD45RA+ positively selected. The chain employs TRBV15 and TRBJ1-1, with D uncertain. The CDR3 coding sequence is TGTGCCACCAGCAGAGGTACCGAGGGTACTGAAGCTTTCTTT. Its protein product is CATSRGTEGTEAFF.